Sequencing of this T cell receptor (beta chain) was carried out in a study of CD8 T cells in ankylosing spondylitis. Using its own MiXCR run on the 5' RACE reads, TCRdb lists one record per CDR3 protein. Among some 250,000 distinct CDR3 sequences listed, 8.6% were seen once. The V and J ends lost 3 bases and 0 bases respectively, with 13 bases between them. Per the germline V gene, CDR1 is SGHRS and CDR2 is YFSETQ. This CDR3 contains 15 residues. This clonotype has at least ten counts. This TCR derives from a male donor with ankylosing spondylitis or in good health (not recorded which). The rearrangement links TRBV5-1 to TRBJ2-7; D remains unclear. The sample comprised blood, either unsorted or a sorted T cell fraction (not recorded which). Written as DNA, the CDR3 is TGCGCCAGCAGCTGGACGAATGGGGTCTCCTACGAGCAGTACTTC. This sequence encodes CASSWTNGVSYEQYF.